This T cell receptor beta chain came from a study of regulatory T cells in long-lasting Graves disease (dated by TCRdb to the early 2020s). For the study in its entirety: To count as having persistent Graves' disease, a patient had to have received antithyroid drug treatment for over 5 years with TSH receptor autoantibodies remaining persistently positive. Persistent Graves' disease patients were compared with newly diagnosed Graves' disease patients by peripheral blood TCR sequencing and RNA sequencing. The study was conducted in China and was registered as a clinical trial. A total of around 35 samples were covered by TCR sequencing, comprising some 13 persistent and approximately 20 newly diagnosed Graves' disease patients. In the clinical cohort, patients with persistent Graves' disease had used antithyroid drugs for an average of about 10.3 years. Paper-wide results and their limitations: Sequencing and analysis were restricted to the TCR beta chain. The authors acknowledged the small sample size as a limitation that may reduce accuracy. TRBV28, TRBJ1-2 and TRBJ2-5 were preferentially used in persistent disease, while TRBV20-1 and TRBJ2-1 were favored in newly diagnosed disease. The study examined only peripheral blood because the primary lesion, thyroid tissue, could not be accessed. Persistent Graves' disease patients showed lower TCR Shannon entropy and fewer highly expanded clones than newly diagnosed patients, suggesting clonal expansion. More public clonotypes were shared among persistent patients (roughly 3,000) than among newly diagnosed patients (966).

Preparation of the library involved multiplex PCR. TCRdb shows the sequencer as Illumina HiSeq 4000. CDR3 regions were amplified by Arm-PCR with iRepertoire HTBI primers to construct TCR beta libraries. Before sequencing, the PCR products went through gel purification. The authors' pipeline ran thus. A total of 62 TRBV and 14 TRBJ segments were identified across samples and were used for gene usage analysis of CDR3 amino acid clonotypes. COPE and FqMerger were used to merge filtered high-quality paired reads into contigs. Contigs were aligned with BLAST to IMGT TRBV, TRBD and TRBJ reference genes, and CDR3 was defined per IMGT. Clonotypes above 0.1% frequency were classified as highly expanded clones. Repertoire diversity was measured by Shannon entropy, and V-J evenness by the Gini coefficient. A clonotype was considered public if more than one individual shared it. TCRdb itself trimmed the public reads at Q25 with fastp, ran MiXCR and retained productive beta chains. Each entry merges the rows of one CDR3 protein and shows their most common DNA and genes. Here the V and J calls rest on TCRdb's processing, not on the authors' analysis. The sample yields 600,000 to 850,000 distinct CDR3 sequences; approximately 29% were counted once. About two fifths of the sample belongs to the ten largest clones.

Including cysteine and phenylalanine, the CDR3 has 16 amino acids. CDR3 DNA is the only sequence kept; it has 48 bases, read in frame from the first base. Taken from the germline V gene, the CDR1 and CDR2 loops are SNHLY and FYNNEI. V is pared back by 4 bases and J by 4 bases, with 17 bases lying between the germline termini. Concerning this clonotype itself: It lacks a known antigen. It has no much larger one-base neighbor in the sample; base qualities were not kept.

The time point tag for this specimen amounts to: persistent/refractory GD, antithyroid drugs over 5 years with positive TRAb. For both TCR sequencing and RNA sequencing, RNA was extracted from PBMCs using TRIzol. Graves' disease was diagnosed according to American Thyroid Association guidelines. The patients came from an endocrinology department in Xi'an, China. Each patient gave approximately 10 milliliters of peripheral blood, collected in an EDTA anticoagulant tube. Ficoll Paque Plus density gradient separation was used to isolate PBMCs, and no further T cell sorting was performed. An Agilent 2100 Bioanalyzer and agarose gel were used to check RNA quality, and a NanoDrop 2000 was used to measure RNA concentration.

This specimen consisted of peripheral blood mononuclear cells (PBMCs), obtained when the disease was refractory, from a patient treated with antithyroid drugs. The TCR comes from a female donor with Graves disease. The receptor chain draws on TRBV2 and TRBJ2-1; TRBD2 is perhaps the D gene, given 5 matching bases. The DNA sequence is TGTGCCAGCAGTGCTGCCTCTCGGGAACCTTACAATGAGCAGTTCTTC. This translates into CASSAASREPYNEQFF.